Listed here are 30 T cell receptor beta chains from one sample, sequenced in a study of T cells expressing NK-cell markers. Reprocessing the 5' RACE reads, TCRdb reports a single entry for every CDR3 protein and omits DNA. The sample features around 260,000 distinct CDR3 sequences, with roughly 4.2% in its top ten. Sequenced: blood T cells: a sorted CD56 or NKG2C T cell subset, CD4+ or CD8+ T cells, or bulk PBMC T cells (not recorded which). Receptors originate from a woman between 18 and 70 years old in good health.

The chain has TRBV20-1 and TRBJ2-1. In germline, CDR1 is DFQATT, CDR2 SNEGSKA (reference sequence). This CDR3 comprises 14 residues. CDR3 loop: CSARSGGPYNEQFF.

The CDR3: CSVGIGGRETQYF. The chain combines TRBV29-1 with TRBJ2-5; with no DNA, the TCRdb D assignment of TRBD1 cannot be verified. The germline V gene encodes CDR1 SQVTM and CDR2 ANQGSEA. This CDR3 comprises 13 residues.

The CDR3 sequence is CASSFEGFGAFF. The V call is TRBV12-3 or TRBV12-4, the J call TRBJ1-1; the D call of TRBD1 rests on TCRdb alone, since no DNA is present to check it. The CDR3 length is 12 residues.

The rearrangement joins TRBV4-3 to TRBJ1-3. This CDR3 region has 17 residues. Per germline, CDR1 LGHNA and CDR2 YSLEER. The chain's CDR3 is CASSQVVGTTGGNTIYF.

The V and J genes are TRBV29-1 and TRBJ1-3. In germline, CDR1 is SQVTM, CDR2 ANQGSEA. CDR3 size: 12 residues. The CDR3 region is CSVGSLGNTIYF.

This rearrangement joins TRBV4-3 to TRBJ1-4; TCRdb's D call of TRBD1 is untestable without DNA. Germline V gene sequence: CDR1 LGHNA, CDR2 YSLEER. The CDR3 consists of 16 residues. CDR3 protein: CASSQDGRGRVEKLFF.

The chain uses TRBV24-1 and TRBJ2-1. CDR3 length: 15 amino acids. The germline CDR1 and CDR2 sequences are KGHDR and SFDVKD. The chain's CDR3 is CATSYSTGKVNEQFF.

The chain employs TRBV5-6 and TRBJ2-5. This CDR3 is 16 amino acids long. Germline values: CDR1 SGHDT, CDR2 YYEEEE. CDR3 loop: CASSLDGPVGQETQYF.

The chain has TRBV5-5 and TRBJ2-5; TCRdb's D call of TRBD1 is untestable without DNA. The CDR3 runs 13 residues. Germline CDR1 reads SGHKS; CDR2 reads YYEKEE (reference sequence). The CDR3: CASSLVETGALYF.

The chain is built from TRBV5-1 and TRBJ1-1; TCRdb selects TRBD1, and the lack of DNA leaves this call unchecked. Germline loops: CDR1 SGHRS, CDR2 YFSETQ. CDR3 size: 12 residues. CDR3 in amino acids: CASSLQGFGAFF.

The chain is built from TRBV6-5 and TRBJ2-5; without DNA, the TCRdb call of TRBD1 cannot be checked. CDR1 and CDR2 from the germline V gene are MNHEY and SVGAGI. The CDR3 is 14 residues long. CDR3 loop: CASSYSQGRETQYF.

The chain joins TRBV20-1 to TRBJ2-1. CDR1 and CDR2 (germline): DFQATT, SNEGSKA (reference sequence). There are 16 residues in the CDR3. The CDR3 sequence is CSARDPDQGSYNEQFF.

V and J are TRBV4-3 and TRBJ2-1. The CDR3 has 16 residues. Germline V lookup: CDR1 LGHNA, CDR2 YSLEER. CDR3 sequence: CASSQDVGMRYNEQFF.

The chain has TRBV5-1 and TRBJ2-4; TCRdb's assignment of TRBD1 cannot be checked, as there is no DNA. The CDR3 has 15 amino acids. CDR1 is SGHRS, CDR2 YFSETQ, per germline. The CDR3 is CASSLAPGYKNIQYF.

This chain joins TRBV6-5 and TRBJ1-2; lacking DNA, the TRBD1 call made by TCRdb goes unchecked. Germline V lookup: CDR1 MNHEY, CDR2 SVGAGI. The CDR3 runs 16 residues. The CDR3 sequence: CASSYSPARGQGGYTF.

The V gene is TRBV7-9, the J gene TRBJ2-5; TCRdb designates TRBD1, a call that cannot be tested without DNA. Germline-derived CDR1 and CDR2 are SEHNR and FQNEAQ (reference sequence). CDR3 length: 12 amino acids. CDR3 residues: CASSPRAETQYF.

The chain couples TRBV7-2 to TRBJ1-3; TCRdb designates TRBD1, a call that cannot be tested without DNA. The germline V gene encodes CDR1 SGHTA and CDR2 FQGNSA. The CDR3 loop spans 15 amino acids. The CDR3 region is CASSSDRLSGNTIYF.

The chain carries TRBV24-1 and TRBJ2-1; as DNA is missing, the TRBD2 call by TCRdb cannot be tested. The CDR3 is 15 residues long. CDR1 is KGHDR and CDR2 is SFDVKD in the germline V gene. CDR3 protein: CATSDPADFSNEQFF.

The gene calls are TRBV6-2 or TRBV6-3 and TRBJ1-6; lacking DNA, the TRBD1 call made by TCRdb goes unchecked. This CDR3 region has 15 residues. Germline-derived CDR1 and CDR2 are MNHEY and SVGEGT. The CDR3 sequence: CASSYSRGLGSPLHF.

The chain carries TRBV6-1 and TRBJ2-2; TCRdb's assignment of TRBD1 cannot be checked, as there is no DNA. The CDR3 extends over 17 amino acids. Germline CDR1 reads MNHNS; CDR2 reads SASEGT. The CDR3 spells CASSRVPPGQGGGELFF.

This chain uses TRBV6-1 with TRBJ2-3; the TRBD1 assignment by TCRdb is unverifiable without DNA. The germline gives CDR1 MNHNS, CDR2 SASEGT. This CDR3 has 15 residues. CDR3 loop: CASSRTGARRDTQYF.

V gene TRBV27 combines with J gene TRBJ1-5; TCRdb selects TRBD1, and the lack of DNA leaves this call unchecked. Germline loops: CDR1 MNHEY, CDR2 SMNVEV (reference sequence). The CDR3 sequence is 15 residues long. This CDR3 is CASRRTGFSNQPQHF.

This rearrangement joins TRBV18 to TRBJ1-1. The CDR3 has 14 amino acids. Germline V gene data show CDR1 as KGHSH and CDR2 as LQKENI. CDR3 sequence: CASSPSGLEEEAFF. Full variable domain (remainder filled in from reference TRBV18 and TRBJ1-1): NAGVMQNPRHLVRRRGQEARLRCSPMKGHSHVYWYRQLPEEGLKFMVYLQKENIIDESGMPKERFSAEFPKEGPSILRIQQVVRGDSAAYFCASSPSGLEEEAFFGQGTRLTVV.

This chain joins TRBV19 and TRBJ1-3; TCRdb's assignment of TRBD1 cannot be checked, as there is no DNA. The CDR3 covers 15 residues. Germline lookup yields CDR1 LNHDA and CDR2 SQIVND (reference sequence). The CDR3 sequence: CASRSGQHSGNTIYF.

The chain couples TRBV20-1 to TRBJ1-1. CDR1 is DFQATT and CDR2 is SNEGSKA in the germline V gene (reference sequence). The length of the CDR3 is 14 residues. The CDR3 is CSASLPDLNTEAFF.

The rearrangement uses TRBV5-4 and TRBJ1-1. Germline values: CDR1 SGHNT, CDR2 YYREEE (reference sequence). The CDR3 covers 16 residues. The CDR3 sequence is CASSLSRAGGNTEAFF.

The chain is built from TRBV6-1 and TRBJ1-1; the TCRdb call, TRBD1, lacks DNA for checking. The CDR3 contains 14 residues. Germline V CDR1 and CDR2: MNHNS, SASEGT. The CDR3 protein is CASSSTGTTTEAFF.

V is TRBV4-3 and J is TRBJ1-1. Germline-derived CDR1 and CDR2 are LGHNA and YSLEER. This CDR3 is built from 14 residues. CDR3 residues: CASSQNGMGTEAFF.

This chain connects TRBV20-1 to TRBJ1-5; TCRdb names TRBD1, which stays unverified in the absence of DNA. In germline, CDR1 is DFQATT, CDR2 SNEGSKA (reference sequence). The CDR3 totals 13 residues. The CDR3 spells CSASSGVNQPQHF.

The CDR3 spells CATSDLGEASGAEQFF. The chain uses TRBV24-1 and TRBJ2-1; TCRdb picks TRBD2, but there is no DNA to check that call. The germline gives CDR1 KGHDR, CDR2 SFDVKD. The CDR3 is 16 amino acids.